This entry is about one TCR beta chain. This specimen comes from a study of T-cell memory formation after mild COVID-19. On the study more broadly: TCR clustering was largely donor specific.

Germline V gene lookup returns CDR1 SGHRS and CDR2 YFSETQ. CDR3 length: 12 amino acids. V was pared by 1 base and J by 10 bases, with 9 bases between. MiXCR, applied by TCRdb to the 5' RACE reads, yields one record per CDR3 protein. The data hold approximately 500,000 distinct CDR3 sequences, with about 23% observed a single time. What was sequenced was PBMCs or a T cell subset sorted from them (not recorded which). This chain uses TRBV5-1 with TRBJ2-1; D not resolved. This clonotype originated in an adult woman who had mild COVID-19 (a few samples of this study predate the infection). Cell type and time point are not known. CDR3 DNA: TGCGCCAGCAGCTTGCCCCCCTCGGAGCAGTTCTTC. Its translation: CASSLPPSEQFF.